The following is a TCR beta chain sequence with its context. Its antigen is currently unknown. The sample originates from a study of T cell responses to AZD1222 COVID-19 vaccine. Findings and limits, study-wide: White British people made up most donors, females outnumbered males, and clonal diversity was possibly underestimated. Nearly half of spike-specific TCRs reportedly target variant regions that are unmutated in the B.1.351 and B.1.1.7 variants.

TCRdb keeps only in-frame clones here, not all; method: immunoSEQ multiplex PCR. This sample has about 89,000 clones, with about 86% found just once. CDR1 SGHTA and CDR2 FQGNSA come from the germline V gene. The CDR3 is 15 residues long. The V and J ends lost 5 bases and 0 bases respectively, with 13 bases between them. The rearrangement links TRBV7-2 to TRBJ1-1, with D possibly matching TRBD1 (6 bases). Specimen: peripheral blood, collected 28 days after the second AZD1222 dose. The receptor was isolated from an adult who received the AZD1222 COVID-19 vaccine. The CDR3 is CASSRSQGMNTEAFF. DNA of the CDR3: TGTGCCAGCAGCCGTAGTCAGGGGATGAACACTGAAGCTTTCTTT.